A single sample is the source of the 3 T cell receptor beta chains below, sequenced in a study of PD-1 blockade in classical Hodgkin lymphoma. With no exception, relapse followed autologous stem cell transplantation in all patients, and brentuximab vedotin exposure varied. Only in-frame clones appear in the TCRdb table, and some are missing; sequencing was by immunoSEQ multiplex PCR. The data hold 10,000 to 12,000 clones, with roughly four fifths observed a single time. The material sequenced was peripheral blood mononuclear cells (PBMCs), taken at baseline. These receptors were collected from a human donor with classical Hodgkin lymphoma.

The V and J genes are TRBV28 and TRBJ2-5; TRBD1 aligns across 7 bases. J was trimmed by 0 bases and V by 4 bases; bases with no gene match: 5. The CDR3 totals 15 residues. The germline CDR1 and CDR2 sequences are MDHEN and SYDVKM. The CDR3 nucleotides read TGTGCCAGCAGTTCCGGCGACAGGGACCAAGAGACCCAGTACTTC. Translated: CASSSGDRDQETQYF. The entire variable domain, with the rest obtained from reference TRBV28 and TRBJ2-5, is as follows: DVKVTQSSRYLVKRTGEKVFLECVQDMDHENMFWYRQDPGLGLRLIYFSYDVKMKEKGDIPEGYSVSREKKERFSLILESASTNQTSMYLCASSSGDRDQETQYFGPGTRLLVL.

The V gene is TRBV6-5, the J gene TRBJ2-3; TRBD2 aligns across 7 bases. V was pared by 6 bases and J by 2 bases, with 8 bases of the junction left unmatched. The length of the CDR3 is 15 residues. Per the germline V gene, CDR1 is MNHEY and CDR2 is SVGAGI. The CDR3 is CASSKRDSHTDTQYF. The CDR3 DNA reads as TGTGCCAGCAGCAAGCGGGACTCCCACACAGATACGCAGTATTTT.

The chain uses TRBV5-1 and TRBJ2-1; D call uncertain. Germline V gives CDR1 SGHRS, CDR2 YFSETQ. V lost 7 bases, J lost 9 bases, and 8 bases lay in between. This CDR3 comprises 10 residues. This CDR3 reads CASPCLEQFF. CDR3 coding DNA: TGCGCCAGCCCGTGCCTTGAGCAGTTCTTC.